This record covers a single TCR beta chain. At least ten counts were recorded for this clonotype. The specificity of this receptor is unknown. Base qualities are not provided; no much larger clone lies one nucleotide away. Compared with germline, V lacks 0 bases and J lacks 2 bases; bases without a gene match: 9. CDR1 MGHRA and CDR2 YSYEKL are derived from the germline V gene. From cysteine to phenylalanine, the CDR3 is 17 amino acids long. Solely the CDR3 DNA is kept, with 51 bases framed from the first base. These data are taken from a study of regulatory T cells in long-lasting Graves disease (dated by TCRdb to about 2021). Background for the entire study: Antithyroid drugs had been taken for less than 3 months by newly diagnosed Graves' disease patients. Peripheral blood TCR sequencing and RNA sequencing compared persistent Graves' disease patients with newly diagnosed Graves' disease patients. TCR sequencing covered roughly 13 persistent and approximately 20 newly diagnosed Graves' disease patients, around 33 samples in total. The study was conducted in China and was registered as a clinical trial. Overall study outcomes, separate from this receptor: Lower TCR Shannon entropy and fewer highly expanded clones were observed in persistent Graves' disease patients than in newly diagnosed patients, which suggested clonal expansion. Peripheral blood alone was examined, since thyroid tissue, which constituted the primary lesion, could not be accessed. Persistent disease showed preferential use of TRBV28, TRBJ1-2 and TRBJ2-5, whereas newly diagnosed disease favored TRBV20-1 and TRBJ2-1. Only the TCR beta chain was sequenced and analyzed. The small sample size was acknowledged by the authors as a limitation that may reduce accuracy. Persistent patients shared more public clonotypes among themselves (roughly 2,700) than newly diagnosed patients did (about 1,000).

Receptors were amplified or captured by multiplex PCR. The sequencer listed for this sample is Illumina HiSeq 4000. TCR beta libraries were built with iRepertoire HTBI primers and Arm-PCR amplification of CDR3 regions. Gel purification was performed on PCR products prior to sequencing. The study's own analysis went as follows. A total of under 80 TRBV and approximately 15 TRBJ segments were identified across samples and were used for gene usage analysis of CDR3 amino acid clonotypes. COPE and FqMerger were used to merge filtered high-quality paired reads into contigs. BLAST was used to align contigs to IMGT TRBV, TRBD and TRBJ reference genes, and CDR3 was defined according to IMGT. Clonotypes above 0.1% frequency were classified as highly expanded clones. Shannon entropy served as the measure of repertoire diversity, while the Gini coefficient captured V-J evenness. A clonotype was considered public if more than one individual shared it. TCRdb reprocessed the public reads (quality trimming at Q25 with fastp, clone calling with MiXCR) and kept in-frame beta chains. Rows with one shared CDR3 protein collapse into an entry with the most common genes and DNA. TCRdb, rather than the study authors, made the V and J calls. This sample lists 200,000 to 250,000 distinct CDR3 sequences; around a fifth were detected once. The ten largest clonotypes hold about 10% of the sample.

In light of the paper, this sample's time point label describes: newly diagnosed GD, antithyroid drugs for less than 3 months. For both TCR sequencing and RNA sequencing, RNA was extracted from PBMCs using TRIzol. The diagnosis of Graves' disease was made according to American Thyroid Association guidelines. Patients for the study were recruited at an endocrinology department in Xi'an, China. Each patient gave 8.5 to 9.5 milliliters of peripheral blood, collected in an EDTA anticoagulant tube. Ficoll Paque Plus density gradient separation was used to isolate PBMCs, and no additional T cell sorting was done. An Agilent 2100 Bioanalyzer and agarose gel were used to assess RNA quality, and a NanoDrop 2000 was used to measure RNA concentration. Another study also made use of these data, one on T cells in Graves' hyperthyroidism and ophthalmopathy. The second study's paper adds: Stable Graves' hyperthyroidism was defined as no progression to ophthalmopathy during 18 months of follow-up. The hyperthyroidism patients were between 18 and 65 years old and newly diagnosed, with a disease duration of less than 2 months. The study excluded patients with uncontrolled infections, other autoimmune diseases, pregnancy or lactation. Clinical symptoms, serum thyroxine and TRAb, thyroid ultrasound, and orbital computed tomography formed the basis for the diagnoses. The TCR CDR3 was subjected to a first round of RT-PCR using the HTBI primer set and the Qiagen OneStep RT-PCR kit. Most expanded thyroid clonotypes (frequency above 0.001) were also detected in blood, a finding suggesting that blood repertoires may reflect thyroid immune responses. A model built on a 13 V-J signature distinguished ophthalmopathy from stable hyperthyroidism, reaching 85% to 90% sensitivity and around 82% specificity in cross-validation and 80%/75% in testing. During validation, the model predicted progression to ophthalmopathy a median of about 6.5 months ahead of onset, with roughly 65% sensitivity and 72% to 80% specificity. To identify distinguishing TCR V-J signatures, a discovery cohort of around 100 patients was used, comprising approximately 40 with Graves' ophthalmopathy and roughly 60 with stable Graves' hyperthyroidism. Whether ophthalmopathy could be predicted prospectively was tested in an independent validation cohort made up of 18 to 20 hyperthyroidism patients plus 17 patients who later progressed to ophthalmopathy. The roughly 90 discovery patients were divided at random into training and test sets in a 7:3 ratio. The study also compared thyroid tissue and blood T-cell repertoires from roughly six Graves' hyperthyroidism patients. Once sampling was done, hyperthyroidism patients were given methimazole at a starting dose of 30 mg daily, whereas ophthalmopathy patients were given high-dose intravenous methylprednisolone. A second multiplex PCR round built the libraries, followed by size selection and purification. The libraries were sequenced on an Illumina HiSeq2000 using paired-end 100 bp reads. SOAPnuke was used to process the raw data, removing reads that contained adapters or uncalled bases, had a mean Phred below 15, or lacked an exact match to the constant primer or identifier. COPE v1.2.5 was used to merge the high-quality paired reads, and each unique nucleotide sequence was defined as a clonotype. Clonotypes were aligned to IMGT TRBV, TRBD and TRBJ reference segments using MiTCR v1.1. The analysis was restricted to V-J combinations with a frequency above 0.0001, which together covered 99.2% of the repertoires. The TCS score was defined as the ratio of F50 (clonal expansion) to E x V (chaos), calculated using BLOSUM62-based TCRdist between CDR3 peptides within each V-J. Welch's t-statistics and random forest reduced around 510 V-J features to 13, which were used in a naive Bayes classifier (R e1071). No statistical method was used to fix the sample size in advance, and group allocation was not hidden from the investigators. The paper describes TCR Vbeta CDR3 sequencing of about 140 peripheral blood samples, made up of fewer than 50 ophthalmopathy patients, roughly 75 hyperthyroidism patients and roughly 17 progressor patients.

This specimen consisted of peripheral blood mononuclear cells (PBMCs), obtained at new diagnosis, from a patient treated with antithyroid drugs. The V and J segments used are TRBV4-1 and TRBJ1-1; TRBD1 fits 7 bases in the junction. The receptor was derived from a woman aged 25 to 45 with Graves disease. Donor details come from another sample of the same person, matched by shared clones. The sequenced DNA: TGCGCCAGCAGCCAAGACCTCACAGGGGCGCAAAACACTGAAGCTTTCTTT. This yields the protein CASSQDLTGAQNTEAFF.